This T cell receptor beta chain was obtained from a study of blood T cell repertoires in COVID-19. About the study: Whether acute or convalescent, the COVID-19 samples came from the United States, Italy and Spain. The cDNA or gDNA used as material had been derived from T cells, B-cell-depleted T cells, or PBMCs.

In its sample, this clone was seen once. Authors' methods: It was from reference gene primer amplification that nucleated cell counts were estimated. This table comes from immunoSEQ multiplex PCR, and its TCRdb copy is limited to in-frame clones, with some not included. Clone size and V and J calls were adopted from that table, with D and trimming inferred from the DNA. The table records around 300,000 clones, around 87% of them present only once. The germline gives CDR1 MNHEY, CDR2 SVGEGT. The CDR3 sequence is 12 residues long. V gave up 6 bases and J gave up 10 bases; unmatched junction bases: 7. The sequence came from a woman aged 50 to 65 with active or convalescent COVID-19. The V and J genes are TRBV6-2 or TRBV6-3 and TRBJ1-1, with 8 bases identical to TRBD1. Source material: peripheral blood. CDR3 amino acids: CASSRGQAGAFF. CDR3 in DNA: TGTGCCAGCAGCCGGGGACAGGCGGGAGCTTTCTTT.